This T cell receptor (beta chain) was sequenced in a study of T cell responses to AZD1222 COVID-19 vaccine (dated by TCRdb to the early 2020s). Some background on the complete study: A total of 233 trial participants underwent TCR sequencing, of whom around 200 received two doses of AZD1222 and some 25 received two doses of the MenACWY control vaccine. Enrollment into the trials was organized by age into subgroups of 18-55, 56-69 and 70-plus years, and those subgroups contained roughly 140, 27 and 60 TCR-sequenced participants, respectively. Here is what the overall study found, with its caveats: Reportedly, almost half of the unique spike-specific TCRs recognized epitopes lying outside the regions that are mutated in the B.1.351 and B.1.1.7 variants. Spike-specific TCR breadth and depth rose significantly after two AZD1222 doses compared with day 0 and with MenACWY recipients. Conclusions about previously exposed vaccinees are limited, since just six AZD1222 recipients were seropositive for SARS-CoV-2 at baseline. In the small 56-69-year group, the increase in depth fell short of significance, most likely because of low power. Because no day 14 peak-response samples were available, the repertoires could be characterized only after the peak T cell response. Participants were mostly white British and included more females than males, and it was suggested by the authors that clonal diversity may have been underestimated. The whole spike protein was spanned by vaccine-associated CD4 TCRs, and dominant responses were seen in regions 160-218 and 743-854.

This specimen's time point label, per the study, means: about 28 days (+/-7) after the second vaccine dose. AZD1222 recipients given second doses at about 4 weeks or at about 12 weeks were pooled, since spike-specific TCR depth and breadth were not found to differ between the two schedules. Vaccinee samples came from UK trials COV001 and COV002, including a single-blind randomized controlled phase 2/3 trial of AZD1222 (ChAdOx1 nCoV-19) in healthy adults. Trial participant PBMC samples were collected at day 0 and day 28 after the second dose for TCRbeta chain sequencing. Of note for this clone: The antigen this receptor binds is unknown. Base quality data are lacking; no much larger clone is found one base away.

The CDR3 regions of human TCRbeta chains were analyzed by immunosequencing. The source study handled its data this way. TCRs in the repertoires were matched against a reference library of SARS-CoV-2-specific TCRs that had been generated with the MIRA antigen-specificity platform. Breadth meant the fraction of unique TCRs that were SARS-CoV-2-associated, whereas depth meant the fraction of total T cells that were SARS-CoV-2-associated. Using the MIRA data, every spike-specific TCR was mapped to the spike region that the TCR reacted to and assigned to either a CD4 or a CD8 class. Log10-transformed breadth and depth values were compared by one-way ANOVA with Sidak's multiple comparisons tests. In TCRdb, the immuneACCESS table is reduced to in-frame sequences with V and J assigned. These tables do not hold every clone; where another copy was compared, an unresolved V gene accounts for under half, and the others remain unexplained. D and trimming come from the DNA, and the V and J calls and clone size come from that table. The sample includes about 150,000 clones, with about 93% observed a single time. The ten largest make up about 3.3% of the sample.

Germline trimming: 3 bases from V, 7 bases from J; junction bases outside gene matches: 11. The CDR3, cysteine through phenylalanine, is 16 amino acids long. Here the CDR3 DNA is all that survives: 48 bases in frame from base 1. In the germline V gene, CDR1 corresponds to SGHRS and CDR2 to YFSETQ. The rearrangement combines TRBV5-1 with TRBJ2-1, and TRBD2 matches 9 of the central bases. The sample here was peripheral blood, taken 28 days after the second AZD1222 dose. The TCR comes from an adult who received the AZD1222 COVID-19 vaccine. The DNA reads TGCGCCAGCAGCTCCCCTTTGAGCGGGAGGTGGAATGAGCAGTTCTTC. The encoded protein is CASSSPLSGRWNEQFF.